This T cell receptor (beta chain) was sequenced in a study of blood T cell repertoires in COVID-19. Germline V gene sequence: CDR1 SGHVS, CDR2 FQNEAQ. This CDR3 has 14 amino acids. The V gene lost 0 bases and the J gene lost 3 bases, with 8 bases spanning the gap. Clones were read by immunoSEQ multiplex PCR, and TCRdb kept only the in-frame ones, dropping some. The data contain 130,000 to 150,000 clones, around 78% of them singletons. The sequenced sample consisted of peripheral blood. The origin of this receptor is a woman aged 55-75 years with acute or convalescent COVID-19. The chain has TRBV7-8 and TRBJ1-2; D ambiguous. The CDR3 protein is CASSLARSHYGYTF. The DNA of the CDR3 is TGTGCCAGCAGCTTAGCTAGGAGCCACTATGGCTACACCTTC. Combining the CDR3 with reference TRBV7-8 and TRBJ1-2 gives the whole variable domain GAGVSQSPRYKVAKRGQDVALRCDPISGHVSLFWYQQALGQGPEFLTYFQNEAQLDKSGLPSDRFFAERPEGSVSTLKIQRTQQEDSAVYLCASSLARSHYGYTFGSGTRLTVV.